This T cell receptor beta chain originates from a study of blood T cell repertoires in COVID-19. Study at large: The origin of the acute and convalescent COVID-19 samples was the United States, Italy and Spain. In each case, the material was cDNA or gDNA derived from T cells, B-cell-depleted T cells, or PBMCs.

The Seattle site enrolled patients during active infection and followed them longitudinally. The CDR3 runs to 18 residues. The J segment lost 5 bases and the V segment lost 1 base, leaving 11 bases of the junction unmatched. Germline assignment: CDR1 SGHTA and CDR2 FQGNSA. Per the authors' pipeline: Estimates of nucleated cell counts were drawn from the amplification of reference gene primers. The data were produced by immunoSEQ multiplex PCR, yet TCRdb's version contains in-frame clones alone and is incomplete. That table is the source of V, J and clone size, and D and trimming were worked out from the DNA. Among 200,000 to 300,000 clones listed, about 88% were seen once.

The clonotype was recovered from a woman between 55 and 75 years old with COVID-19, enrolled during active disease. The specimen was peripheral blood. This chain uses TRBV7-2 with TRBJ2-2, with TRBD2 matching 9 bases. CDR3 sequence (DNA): TGTGCCAGCAGCTTAGGGCTAGCGGGATTATTTGGGACCGGGGAGCTGTTTTTT. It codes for CASSLGLAGLFGTGELFF.